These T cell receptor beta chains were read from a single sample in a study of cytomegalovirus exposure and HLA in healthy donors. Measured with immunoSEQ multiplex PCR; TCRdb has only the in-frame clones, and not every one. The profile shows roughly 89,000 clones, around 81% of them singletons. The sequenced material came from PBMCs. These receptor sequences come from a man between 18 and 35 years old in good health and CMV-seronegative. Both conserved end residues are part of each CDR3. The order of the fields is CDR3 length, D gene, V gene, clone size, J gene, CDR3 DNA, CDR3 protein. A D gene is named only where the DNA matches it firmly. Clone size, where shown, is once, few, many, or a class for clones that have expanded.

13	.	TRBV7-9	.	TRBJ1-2	TGTGCCAGCAGCTTACCTGCTAACTATGGCTACACCTTC	CASSLPANYGYTF
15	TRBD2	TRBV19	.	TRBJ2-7	TGTGCCAGTAGTATTGTTAGCGGGACCTCCTACGAGCAGTACTTC	CASSIVSGTSYEQYF
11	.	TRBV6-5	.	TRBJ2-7	TGTGCCAGCAGGGACAGCTACGAGCAGTACTTC	CASRDSYEQYF
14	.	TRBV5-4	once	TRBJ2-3	TGTGCCAGCAGCATCGTCAGGGAGGTAGATACGCAGTATTTT	CASSIVREVDTQYF
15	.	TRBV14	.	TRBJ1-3	TGTGCCAGCAGCCAAGAAGTCGGGGCTGGAAACACCATATATTTT	CASSQEVGAGNTIYF
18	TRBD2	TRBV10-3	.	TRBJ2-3	TGTGCCATCAGTGATATTAGCGGGGGGGCCGGAGGATCAGATACGCAGTATTTT	CAISDISGGAGGSDTQYF
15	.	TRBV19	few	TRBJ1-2	TGTGCCAGTAGTCCCCGGGAGTTAGGCCTCAGGGGCTACACCTTC	CASSPRELGLRGYTF
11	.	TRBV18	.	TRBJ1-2	TGTGCCAGCTCAAGGGAGCATGGCTACACTTTC	CASSREHGYTF
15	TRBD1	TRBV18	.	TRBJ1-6	TGTGCCAGCTCACCTAGGGACAGGGTAAATTCACCCCTCCACTTT	CASSPRDRVNSPLHF
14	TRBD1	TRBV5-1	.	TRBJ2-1	TGCGCCAGCAGCTCCATCGGACAGGGCAATGAGCAGTTCTTC	CASSSIGQGNEQFF
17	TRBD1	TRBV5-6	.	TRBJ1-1	TGTGCCAGCAGCTTTTCCCCGGGACAGGGAGTGAACACTGAAGCTTTCTTT	CASSFSPGQGVNTEAFF
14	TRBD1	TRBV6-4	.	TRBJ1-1	TGTGCCAGCAGTGAAGGACAGGACCCCTCGGCAGCTTTCTTT	CASSEGQDPSAAFF
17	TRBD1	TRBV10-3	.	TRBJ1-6	TGTGCCATCAGTGAGTCACGCGGACAGGGAAAGGGTTCACCCCTCCACTTT	CAISESRGQGKGSPLHF
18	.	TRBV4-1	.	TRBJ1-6	TGCGCCAGCAGCCAAGATCGCAGGGCAAGGACCTCGCAATCACCCCTCCACTTT	CASSQDRRARTSQSPLHF
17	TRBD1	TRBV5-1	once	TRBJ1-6	TGCGCCAGCAGCATCTTGGGGACAGTATCCTATAATTCACCCCTCCACTTT	CASSILGTVSYNSPLHF
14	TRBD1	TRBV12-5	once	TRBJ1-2	TGTGCTAGTAAATCGCCCGGACAGGCCTATGGCTACACCTTC	CASKSPGQAYGYTF
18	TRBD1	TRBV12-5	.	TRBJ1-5	TGTGCTAGTGGTTTGGTACCCGGGACAGTTTATAGCAATCAGCCCCAGCATTTT	CASGLVPGTVYSNQPQHF
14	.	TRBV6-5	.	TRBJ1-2	TGTGCCAGCACACCTGGCGGGCAGTTCTATGGCTACACCTTC	CASTPGGQFYGYTF
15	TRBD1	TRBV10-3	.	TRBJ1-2	TGTGCCGTCCCTAGAGGACAGGGGGCGAGCTATGGCTACACCTTC	CAVPRGQGASYGYTF
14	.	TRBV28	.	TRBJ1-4	TGTGCCAGCAGTTTACGGAGGACTAATGAAAAACTGTTTTTT	CASSLRRTNEKLFF
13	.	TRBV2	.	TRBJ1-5	TGTGCCAGCAGTGTGACAGCCGATCAGCCCCAGCATTTT	CASSVTADQPQHF
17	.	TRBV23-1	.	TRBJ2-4	TGCGCCAGCAGTCAATCGGTCAGGGGCCTAGCCAAAAACATTCAGTACTTC	CASSQSVRGLAKNIQYF
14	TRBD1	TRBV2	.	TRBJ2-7	TGTGCCAGCAGGATCGACAGGGGAGGTTACGAGCAGTACTTC	CASRIDRGGYEQYF
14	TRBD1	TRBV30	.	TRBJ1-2	TGTGCCTGTACCGGGACAGGGGGATACTATGGCTACACCTTC	CACTGTGGYYGYTF
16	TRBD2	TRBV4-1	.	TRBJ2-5	TGCGCCAGCAGCCAAGGACAGACTAGCGGGGAAGAGACCCAGTACTTC	CASSQGQTSGEETQYF
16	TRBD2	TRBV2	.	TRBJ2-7	TGTGCCAGCAGTGAACCGTCTAGCGGGGGACTCTACGAGCAGTACTTC	CASSEPSSGGLYEQYF
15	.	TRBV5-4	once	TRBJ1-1	TGTGCCAGCAGCCTTGGCGGCACCCCGTACACTGAAGCTTTCTTT	CASSLGGTPYTEAFF
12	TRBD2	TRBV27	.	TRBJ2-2	TGTGCCAGCGGGGAGGGCACCGGGGAGCTGTTTTTT	CASGEGTGELFF
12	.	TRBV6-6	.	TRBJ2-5	TGTGCCAGCAGTTATCCGAGGGAGACCCAGTACTTC	CASSYPRETQYF
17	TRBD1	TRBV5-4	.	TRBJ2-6	TGTGCCAGCGGGCCCGGGACAGGCACCTCTGGGGCCAACGTCCTGACTTTC	CASGPGTGTSGANVLTF
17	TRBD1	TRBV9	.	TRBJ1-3	TGTGCCAGCAGCGCCGTAGGGGACAGTAGCTCTGGAAACACCATATATTTT	CASSAVGDSSSGNTIYF
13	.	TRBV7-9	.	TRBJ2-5	TGTTCCAGCAGCTGGGACTTCCAAGAGACCCAGTACTTC	CSSSWDFQETQYF
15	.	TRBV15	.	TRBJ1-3	TGTGCCACCAGCAGAGATCGGGGGGTTGGAAACACCATATATTTT	CATSRDRGVGNTIYF
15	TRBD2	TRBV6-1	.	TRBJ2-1	TGTGCCAGCAGACCGGGACTAGCGGGGGGTAATGAGCAGTTCTTC	CASRPGLAGGNEQFF
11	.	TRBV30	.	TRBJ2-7	TGTGCCTGGGTCGGGGACTACGAGCAGTACTTC	CAWVGDYEQYF
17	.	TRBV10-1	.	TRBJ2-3	TGCGCCAGCAGTTCTGCCCCCCCGGGATCTAGCACAGATACGCAGTATTTT	CASSSAPPGSSTDTQYF
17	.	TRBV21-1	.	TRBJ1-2	TGTGCCAGCAGCAAAACCCACGCTCCTCGGGGTTGGTATGGCTACACCTTC	CASSKTHAPRGWYGYTF
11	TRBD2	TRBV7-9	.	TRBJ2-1	TGTGCCGGGGACCTAGCGGGGAGTTTCTTCTTC	CAGDLAGSFFF
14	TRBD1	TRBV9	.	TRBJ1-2	TGTGCCAGCAGCGTGGACAGGGCCTTCTATGGCTACACCTTC	CASSVDRAFYGYTF
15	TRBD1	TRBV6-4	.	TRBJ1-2	TGTGCCAGCAGTGACTCGAGTAGGGGACAGTACGGCTACACCTTC	CASSDSSRGQYGYTF
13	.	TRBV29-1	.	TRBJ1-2	TGCAGCGTGGTAGGGGCCCACAACTATGGCTACACCTTC	CSVVGAHNYGYTF